The subject of this entry is one T cell receptor (beta chain). These data are taken from a study of control samples from healthy donors and cancer patients. The repertoire was sequenced with immunoSEQ multiplex PCR; TCRdb's copy has only in-frame clones and lacks some. The sample comprises approximately 100,000 clones, 90% of which are singletons, and roughly 4% rests with the top ten. This clonotype originated in a human donor in good health. The donor label of this sample is uncertain. Sequencing used blood.

For the CDR3, the DNA is TGTGCCAGCAATAGACAGGGGAAGACAGATACGCAGTATTTT. This gives the protein CASNRQGKTDTQYF. The rearrangement links TRBV28 to TRBJ2-3, with 8 positions matching TRBD1. The CDR3 has 14 amino acids. Looked up from germline, CDR1 is MDHEN and CDR2 is SYDVKM. Unmatched junction bases numbered 6, after V lost 7 bases and J lost 3 bases.